This T cell receptor beta chain was profiled in a study of T cell responses to AZD1222 COVID-19 vaccine. Study results and caveats: Donor demographics were predominantly white British with a female majority; clonal diversity may be underestimated. None of the repertoires were sampled until the peak T cell response had passed.

A remark on this clone: Its specificity is unknown.

Repertoires were generated with immunoSEQ multiplex PCR, while TCRdb's copy carries only in-frame clones and drops some. The sample holds 96,000 or so clones, about 90% seen once. The sample in question was peripheral blood, obtained on day 0 of AZD1222 vaccination. The receptor's source is an adult in good health.

The CDR3 spells CSASEAASGRSETQYF. The CDR3 DNA is TGCAGTGCTAGTGAGGCCGCTAGCGGGAGGAGTGAGACCCAGTACTTC. The chain couples TRBV20-1 to TRBJ2-5; 11 nucleotides agree with TRBD2. The CDR3 runs to 16 residues. Germline V gene data show CDR1 as DFQATT and CDR2 as SNEGSKA (reference sequence). The V and J ends lost 3 bases and 5 bases, in that order; junction bases with no gene match: 11.